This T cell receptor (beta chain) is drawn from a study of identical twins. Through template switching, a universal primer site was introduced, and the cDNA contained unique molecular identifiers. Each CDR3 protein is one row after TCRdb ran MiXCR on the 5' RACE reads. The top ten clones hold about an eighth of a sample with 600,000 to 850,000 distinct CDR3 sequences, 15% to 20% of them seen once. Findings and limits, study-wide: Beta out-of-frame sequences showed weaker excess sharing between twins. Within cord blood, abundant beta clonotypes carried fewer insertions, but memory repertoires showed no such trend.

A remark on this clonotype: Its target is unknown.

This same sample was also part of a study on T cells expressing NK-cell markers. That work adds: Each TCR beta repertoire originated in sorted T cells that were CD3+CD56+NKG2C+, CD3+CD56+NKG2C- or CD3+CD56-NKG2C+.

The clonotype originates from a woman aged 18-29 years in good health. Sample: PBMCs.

The CDR3 loop is CASSYTTVSSYNSPLHF. The DNA of the CDR3 is TGTGCCAGCAGTTACACGACAGTTAGCTCCTATAATTCACCCCTCCACTTT. This chain connects TRBV6-5 to TRBJ1-6; TRBD1 might be the D (5 bases). This CDR3 contains 17 residues. Germline V CDR1 and CDR2: MNHEY, SVGAGI. Trimming shortened V by 2 bases and J by 0 bases, and 11 bases separated the two germline ends.